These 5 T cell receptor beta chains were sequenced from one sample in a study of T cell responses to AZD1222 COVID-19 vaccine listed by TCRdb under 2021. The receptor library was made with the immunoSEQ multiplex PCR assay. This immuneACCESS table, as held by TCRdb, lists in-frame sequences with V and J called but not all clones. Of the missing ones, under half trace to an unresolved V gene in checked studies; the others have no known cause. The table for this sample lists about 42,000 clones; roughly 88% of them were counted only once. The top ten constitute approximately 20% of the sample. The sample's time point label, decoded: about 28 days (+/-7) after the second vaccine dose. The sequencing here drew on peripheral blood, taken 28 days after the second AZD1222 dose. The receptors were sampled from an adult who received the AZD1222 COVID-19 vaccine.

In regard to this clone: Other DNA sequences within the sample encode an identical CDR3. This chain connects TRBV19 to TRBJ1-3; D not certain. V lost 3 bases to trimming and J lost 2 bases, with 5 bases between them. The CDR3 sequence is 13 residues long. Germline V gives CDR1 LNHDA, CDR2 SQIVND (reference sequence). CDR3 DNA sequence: TGTGCCAGTAGTATTGGAGCTGGAAACACCATATATTTT. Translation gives CASSIGAGNTIYF.

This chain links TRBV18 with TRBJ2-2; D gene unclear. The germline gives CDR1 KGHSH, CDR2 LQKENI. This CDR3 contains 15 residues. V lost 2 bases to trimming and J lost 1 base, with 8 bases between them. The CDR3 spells CASSPESGNTGELFF. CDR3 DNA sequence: TGTGCCAGCTCACCAGAATCTGGGAACACCGGGGAGCTGTTTTTT.

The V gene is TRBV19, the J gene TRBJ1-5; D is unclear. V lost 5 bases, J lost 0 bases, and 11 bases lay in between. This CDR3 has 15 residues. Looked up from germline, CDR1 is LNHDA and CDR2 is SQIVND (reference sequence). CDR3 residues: CASSLGSFSNQPQHF. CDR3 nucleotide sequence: TGTGCCAGTAGTCTTGGGTCCTTTAGCAATCAGCCCCAGCATTTT.

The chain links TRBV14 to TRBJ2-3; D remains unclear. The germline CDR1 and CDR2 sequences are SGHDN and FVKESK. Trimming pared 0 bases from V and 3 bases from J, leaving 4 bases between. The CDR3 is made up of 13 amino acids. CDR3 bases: TGTGCCAGCAGCCAAGAAGGAACAGATACGCAGTATTTT. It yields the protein CASSQEGTDTQYF.

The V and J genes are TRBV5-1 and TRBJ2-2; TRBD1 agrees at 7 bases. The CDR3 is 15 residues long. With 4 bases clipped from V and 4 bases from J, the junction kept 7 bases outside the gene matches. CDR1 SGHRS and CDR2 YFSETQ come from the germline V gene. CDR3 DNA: TGCGCCAGCAGCCCGGGACAGCCGAGCACCGGGGAGCTGTTTTTT. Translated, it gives CASSPGQPSTGELFF.